The T cell receptor beta chain described here comes from a study of blood T cell repertoires in COVID-19. At the level of the study: Samples representing acute and convalescent COVID-19 were sourced from the United States, Italy and Spain. Sample material is recorded as cDNA or gDNA derived from T cells, B-cell-depleted T cells, or PBMCs.

Authors' data handling: Estimation of nucleated cell counts relied on the amplification of reference gene primers. Profiled with immunoSEQ multiplex PCR; TCRdb holds only in-frame clones, not every one. The V and J calls and clone size come from that table; D and trimming were worked out from the DNA. The sample holds about 95,000 clones; over 70% are singletons and the top ten take about 23%. CDR3 length: 16 amino acids. Germline V gene data show CDR1 as MRHNA and CDR2 as SNTAGT. V trimming: 2 bases; J trimming: 1 base; junction bases outside the gene matches: 2. The TCR was taken from an elderly man with active or convalescent COVID-19. The V gene is TRBV6-4, the J gene TRBJ2-6; 7 bases line up with TRBD2. Sequenced sample: peripheral blood. Here the CDR3 reads CASSDDGGSGANVLTF. CDR3 bases: TGTGCCAGCAGTGACGACGGGGGGTCTGGGGCCAACGTCCTGACTTTC.